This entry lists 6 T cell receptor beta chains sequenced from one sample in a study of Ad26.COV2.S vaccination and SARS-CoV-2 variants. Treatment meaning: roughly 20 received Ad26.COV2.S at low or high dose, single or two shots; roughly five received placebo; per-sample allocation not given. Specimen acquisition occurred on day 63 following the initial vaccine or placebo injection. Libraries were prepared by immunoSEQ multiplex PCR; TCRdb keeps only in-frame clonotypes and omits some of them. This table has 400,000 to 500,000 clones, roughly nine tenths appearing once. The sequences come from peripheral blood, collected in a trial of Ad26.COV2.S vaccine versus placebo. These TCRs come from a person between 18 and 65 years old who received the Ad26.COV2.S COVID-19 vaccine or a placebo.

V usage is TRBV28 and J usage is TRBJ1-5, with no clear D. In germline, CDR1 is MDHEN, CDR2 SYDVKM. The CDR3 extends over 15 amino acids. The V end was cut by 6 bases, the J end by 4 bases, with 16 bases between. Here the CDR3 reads CASSYLLGENQPQHF. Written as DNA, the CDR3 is TGTGCCAGCAGCTACCTTTTGGGCGAGAATCAGCCCCAGCATTTT.

The CDR3 region has the DNA TGTGCCAGCAGCCCCAGGGGAGACAGAAACTCCTACAATGAGCAGTTCTTC. As protein: CASSPRGDRNSYNEQFF. This chain links TRBV7-3 with TRBJ2-1; D is possibly TRBD1 (6 bases). Germline V gene data show CDR1 as SGHTA and CDR2 as FQGTGA. The CDR3 is 17 residues long. Trimming removed 5 bases from V and 0 bases from J, with 17 bases in between.

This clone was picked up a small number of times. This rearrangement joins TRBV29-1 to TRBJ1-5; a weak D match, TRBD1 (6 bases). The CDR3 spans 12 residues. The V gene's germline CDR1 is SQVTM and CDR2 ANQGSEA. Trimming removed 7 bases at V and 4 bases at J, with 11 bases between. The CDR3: CSALGANQPQHF. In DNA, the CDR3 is TGCAGCGCCTTGGGGGCGAATCAGCCCCAGCATTTT.

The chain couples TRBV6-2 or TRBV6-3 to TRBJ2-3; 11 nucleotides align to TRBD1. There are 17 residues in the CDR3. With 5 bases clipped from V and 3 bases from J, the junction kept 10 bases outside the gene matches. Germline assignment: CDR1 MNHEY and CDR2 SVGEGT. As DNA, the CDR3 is TGTGCCAGCAGTCGGGGACGGACAGGGGGCATGACAGATACGCAGTATTTT. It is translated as CASSRGRTGGMTDTQYF.

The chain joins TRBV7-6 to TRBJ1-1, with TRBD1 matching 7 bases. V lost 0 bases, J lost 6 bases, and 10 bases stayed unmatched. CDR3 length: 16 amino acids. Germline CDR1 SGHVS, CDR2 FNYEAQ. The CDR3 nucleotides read TGTGCCAGCAGCTTAGCGGGGACAGACGATACGGCTGAAGCTTTCTTT. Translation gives CASSLAGTDDTAEAFF.

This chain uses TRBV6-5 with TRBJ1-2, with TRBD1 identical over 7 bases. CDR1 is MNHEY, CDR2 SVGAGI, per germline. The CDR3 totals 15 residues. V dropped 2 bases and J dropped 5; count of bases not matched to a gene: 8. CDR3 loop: CASSYVIQGNYGYTF. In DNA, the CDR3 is TGTGCCAGCAGTTACGTGATACAGGGGAATTATGGCTACACCTTC.